This TCR beta chain comes out of a study of blood T cell repertoires in COVID-19. Enrollees, about 18 to 95 years old, lived in approximately 25 US areas. The CDR3 length is 11 residues. Trimming took 7 bases from V and 7 from J, leaving 8 bases between them. The germline V gene has CDR1 MNHEY and CDR2 SVGAGI. Repertoires were generated with immunoSEQ multiplex PCR, while TCRdb's copy carries only in-frame clones and drops some. This sample carries approximately 200,000 clones, 70% to 90% of them seen once, and the ten largest clones take about 9%. The TCR sequence derives from a middle-aged man who had recovered from COVID-19. The sequenced sample was PBMCs or T cells enriched from blood (not recorded which). The chain uses TRBV6-5 and TRBJ1-5; D unclear. In nucleotides, the CDR3 is TGTGCCAGCACAGAGGGCCAGCCCCAGCATTTT. Translation: CASTEGQPQHF.